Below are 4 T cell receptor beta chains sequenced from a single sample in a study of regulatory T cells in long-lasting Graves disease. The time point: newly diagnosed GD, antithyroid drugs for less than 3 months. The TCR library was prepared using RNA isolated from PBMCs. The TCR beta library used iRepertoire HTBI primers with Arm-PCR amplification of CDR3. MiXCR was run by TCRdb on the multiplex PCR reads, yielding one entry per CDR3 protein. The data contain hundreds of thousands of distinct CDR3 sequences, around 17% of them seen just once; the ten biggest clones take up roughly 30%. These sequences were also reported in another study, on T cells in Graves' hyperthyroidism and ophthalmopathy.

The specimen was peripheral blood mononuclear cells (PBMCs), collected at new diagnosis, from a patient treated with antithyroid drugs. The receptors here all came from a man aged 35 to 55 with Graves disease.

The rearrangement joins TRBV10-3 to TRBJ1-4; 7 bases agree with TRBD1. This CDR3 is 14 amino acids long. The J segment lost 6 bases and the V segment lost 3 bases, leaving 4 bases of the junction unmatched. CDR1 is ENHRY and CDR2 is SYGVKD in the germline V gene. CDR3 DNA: TGTGCCATCAGTGACGGGACAGAATATGAAAAACTGTTTTTT. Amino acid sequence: CAISDGTEYEKLFF.

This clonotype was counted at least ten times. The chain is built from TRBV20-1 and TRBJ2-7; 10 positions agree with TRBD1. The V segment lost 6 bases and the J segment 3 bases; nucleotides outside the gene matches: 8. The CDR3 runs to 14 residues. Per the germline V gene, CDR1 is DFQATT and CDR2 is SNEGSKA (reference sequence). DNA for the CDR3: TGCAGTGCCCCGGGACAGGGGAAAGGCTACGAGCAGTACTTC. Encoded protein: CSAPGQGKGYEQYF.

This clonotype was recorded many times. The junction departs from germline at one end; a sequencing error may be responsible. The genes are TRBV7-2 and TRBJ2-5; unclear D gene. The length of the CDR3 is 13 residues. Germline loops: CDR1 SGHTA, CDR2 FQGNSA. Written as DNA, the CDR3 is TGTGCCAGCAGGTTAGGGTATATGGAGACCCAGTACTTC. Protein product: CASRLGYMETQYF.

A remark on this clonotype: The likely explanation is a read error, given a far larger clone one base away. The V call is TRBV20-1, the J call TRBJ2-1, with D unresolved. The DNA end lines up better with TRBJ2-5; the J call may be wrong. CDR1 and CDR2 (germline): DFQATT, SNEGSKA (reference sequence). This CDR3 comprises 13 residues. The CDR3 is CSATQLDQEAQYF. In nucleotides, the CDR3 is TGCAGTGCTACTCAGCTAGACCAAGAGGCCCAGTACTTC.